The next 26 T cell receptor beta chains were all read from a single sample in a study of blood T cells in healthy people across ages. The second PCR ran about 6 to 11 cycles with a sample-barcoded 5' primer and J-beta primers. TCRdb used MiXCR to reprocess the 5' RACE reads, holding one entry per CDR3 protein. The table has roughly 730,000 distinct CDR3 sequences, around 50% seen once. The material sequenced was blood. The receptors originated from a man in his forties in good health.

The DNA of the CDR3 is TGTGCCAGCAGTTACTCATGGAGCGGGGTGAGAGAGACCCAGTACTTC. Encoded protein: CASSYSWSGVRETQYF. J is TRBJ2-5 and V is TRBV6-2 or TRBV6-3, with TRBD2 matching 7 bases. The germline V gene encodes CDR1 MNHEY and CDR2 SVGEGT. After removal of 0 bases from V and 4 bases from J, the junction contained 8 bases not matched to a gene. The CDR3 runs to 16 residues.

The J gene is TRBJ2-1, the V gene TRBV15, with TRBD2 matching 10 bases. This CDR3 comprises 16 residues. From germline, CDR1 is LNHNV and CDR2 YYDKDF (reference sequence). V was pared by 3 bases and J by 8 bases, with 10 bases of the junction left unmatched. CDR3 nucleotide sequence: TGTGCCACCAGCAGTGATAGCGGGGGGTTTCGGGATGAGCAGTTCTTC. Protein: CATSSDSGGFRDEQFF.

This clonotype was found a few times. In nucleotides, the CDR3 is TGTGCCAGCAGTTACTCGATAAGCTCAGATACGCAGTATTTT. It translates to CASSYSISSDTQYF. The rearrangement links TRBV6-5 to TRBJ2-3; no definite D call. Germline assignment: CDR1 MNHEY and CDR2 SVGAGI. CDR3 size: 14 residues. Trimming took 0 bases from V and 4 from J, leaving 8 bases between them.

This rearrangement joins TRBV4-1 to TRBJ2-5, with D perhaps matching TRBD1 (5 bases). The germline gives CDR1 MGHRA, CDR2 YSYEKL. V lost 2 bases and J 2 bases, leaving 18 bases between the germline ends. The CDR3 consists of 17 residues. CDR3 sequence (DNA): TGCGCCAGCAGCCAACCCCGGCAGGGTGGCCAACAAGAGACCCAGTACTTC. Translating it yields CASSQPRQGGQQETQYF.

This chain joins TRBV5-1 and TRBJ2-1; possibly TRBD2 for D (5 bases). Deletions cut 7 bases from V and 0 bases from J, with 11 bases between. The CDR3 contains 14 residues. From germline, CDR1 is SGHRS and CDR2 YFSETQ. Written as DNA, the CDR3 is TGCGCCAGCGTGGACTCGAACTCCTACAATGAGCAGTTCTTC. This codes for CASVDSNSYNEQFF.

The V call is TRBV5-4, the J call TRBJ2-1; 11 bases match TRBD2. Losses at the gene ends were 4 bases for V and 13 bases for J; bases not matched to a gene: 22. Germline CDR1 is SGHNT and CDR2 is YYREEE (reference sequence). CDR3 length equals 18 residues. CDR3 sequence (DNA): TGTGCCAGCAGCCCCCCGGGACTAGCGGACTTGTACCAAGAGGCCCAGTTCTTC. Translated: CASSPPGLADLYQEAQFF.

CDR3 residues: CSVEHPRYTNEQFF. The CDR3 DNA sequence: TGCAGCGTTGAACATCCCAGGTATACCAATGAGCAGTTCTTC. V usage is TRBV29-1 and J usage is TRBJ2-1; D gene uncertain. Germline loops: CDR1 SQVTM, CDR2 ANQGSEA. The CDR3 totals 14 residues. The V end lost 2 bases, the J end lost 6 bases, and 14 bases lay between the germline ends.

Here the CDR3 reads CASRIGGENTEAFF. The CDR3 nucleotides are TGTGCCAGCAGAATCGGTGGGGAGAACACTGAAGCTTTCTTT. The rearrangement uses TRBV11-1 and TRBJ1-1; unclear D gene. The CDR3 contains 14 residues. From germline, CDR1 is SGHAT and CDR2 FQDESV (reference sequence). Trimming removed 6 bases at V and 1 base at J, with 12 bases between.

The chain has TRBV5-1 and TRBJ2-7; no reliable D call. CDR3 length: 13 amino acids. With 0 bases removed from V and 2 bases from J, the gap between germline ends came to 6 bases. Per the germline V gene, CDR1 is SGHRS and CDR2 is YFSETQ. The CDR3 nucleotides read TGCGCCAGCAGCTTGGACACAACCTACGAGCAGTACTTC. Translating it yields CASSLDTTYEQYF. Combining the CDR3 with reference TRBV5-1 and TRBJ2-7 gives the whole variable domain KAGVTQTPRYLIKTRGQQVTLSCSPISGHRSVSWYQQTPGQGLQFLFEYFSETQRNKGNFPGRFSGRQFSNSRSEMNVSTLELGDSALYLCASSLDTTYEQYFGPGTRLTVT.

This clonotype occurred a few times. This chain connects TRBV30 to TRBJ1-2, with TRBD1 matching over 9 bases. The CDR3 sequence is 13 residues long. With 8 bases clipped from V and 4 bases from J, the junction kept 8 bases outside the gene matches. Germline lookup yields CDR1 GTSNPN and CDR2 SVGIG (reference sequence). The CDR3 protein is CARWDRAFYGYTF. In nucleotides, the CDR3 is TGTGCCCGATGGGACAGGGCTTTCTATGGCTACACCTTC.

CDR3 sequence: CASSLAMEAETQYF. The CDR3 region has the DNA TGTGCCAGCAGCTTAGCGATGGAGGCAGAGACCCAGTACTTC. V and J are TRBV7-9 and TRBJ2-5; D perhaps matches TRBD2 (5 bases). CDR1 is SEHNR and CDR2 is FQNEAQ in the germline V gene (reference sequence). V was trimmed by 0 bases and J by 4 bases, leaving 9 bases between them. This CDR3 has 14 residues.

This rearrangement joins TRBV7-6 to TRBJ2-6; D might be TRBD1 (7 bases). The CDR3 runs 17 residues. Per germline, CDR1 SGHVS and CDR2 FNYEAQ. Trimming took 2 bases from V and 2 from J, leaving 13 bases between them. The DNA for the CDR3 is TGTGCCAGCAGCTTATCAGGGGGAGGTGCTGGGGCCAACGTCCTGACTTTC. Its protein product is CASSLSGGGAGANVLTF. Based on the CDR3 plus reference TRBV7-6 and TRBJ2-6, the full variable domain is GAGVSQSPRYKVTKRGQDVALRCDPISGHVSLYWYRQALGQGPEFLTYFNYEAQQDKSGLPNDRFSAERPEGSISTLTIQRTEQRDSAMYRCASSLSGGGAGANVLTFGAGSRLTVL.

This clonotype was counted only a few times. CDR3 in amino acids: CASSQDFVTGLVTPDFVTDTQYF. The CDR3 region has the DNA TGTGCCAGCAGCCAAGATTTCGTGACAGGCTTAGTCACTCCGGATTTTGTCACAGATACGCAGTATTTT. The chain employs TRBV3-1 and TRBJ2-3, with D possibly TRBD1 on 6 matching bases. Trimming removed 0 bases from V and 2 bases from J, with 33 bases in between. The CDR3 length is 23 residues. Germline V lookup: CDR1 LGHDT, CDR2 YNNKEL (reference sequence).

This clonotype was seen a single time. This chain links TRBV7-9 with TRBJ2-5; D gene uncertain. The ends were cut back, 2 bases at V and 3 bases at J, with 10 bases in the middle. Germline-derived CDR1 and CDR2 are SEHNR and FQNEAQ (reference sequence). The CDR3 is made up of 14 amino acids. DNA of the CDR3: TGTGCCAGCAGCTTAAGCATCGGCGAAGAGACCCAGTACTTC. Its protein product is CASSLSIGEETQYF.

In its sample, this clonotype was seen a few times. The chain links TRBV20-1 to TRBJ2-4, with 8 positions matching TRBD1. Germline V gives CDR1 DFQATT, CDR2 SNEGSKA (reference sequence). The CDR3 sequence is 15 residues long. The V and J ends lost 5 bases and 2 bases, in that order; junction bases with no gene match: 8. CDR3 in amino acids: CSAGQGWSTKNIQYF. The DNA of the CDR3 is TGCAGTGCTGGACAGGGATGGTCGACCAAAAACATTCAGTACTTC.

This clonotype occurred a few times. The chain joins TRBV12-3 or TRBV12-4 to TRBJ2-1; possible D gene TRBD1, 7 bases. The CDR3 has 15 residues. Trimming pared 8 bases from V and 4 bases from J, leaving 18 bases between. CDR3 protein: CASDRGAGGYNEQFF. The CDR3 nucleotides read TGTGCCAGCGATCGAGGGGCAGGGGGGTACAATGAGCAGTTCTTC.

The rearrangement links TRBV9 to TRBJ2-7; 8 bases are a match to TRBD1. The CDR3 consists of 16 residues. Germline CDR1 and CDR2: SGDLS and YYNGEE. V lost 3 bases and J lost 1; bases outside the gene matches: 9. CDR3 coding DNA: TGTGCCAGCAGCGCGTACCAGGGGGCTAGGTCCTACGAGCAGTACTTC. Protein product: CASSAYQGARSYEQYF. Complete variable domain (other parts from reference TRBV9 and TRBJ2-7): DSGVTQTPKHLITATGQRVTLRCSPRSGDLSVYWYQQSLDQGLQFLIQYYNGEERAKGNILERFSAQQFPDLHSELNLSSLELGDSALYFCASSAYQGARSYEQYFGPGTRLTVT.

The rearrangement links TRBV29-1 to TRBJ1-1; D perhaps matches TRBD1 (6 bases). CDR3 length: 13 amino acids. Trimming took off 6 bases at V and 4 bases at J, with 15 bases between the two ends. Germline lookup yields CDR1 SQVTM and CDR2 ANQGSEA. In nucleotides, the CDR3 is TGCAGCGTCTCTTCAGGGGTTGGCACTGAAGCTTTCTTT. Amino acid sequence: CSVSSGVGTEAFF.

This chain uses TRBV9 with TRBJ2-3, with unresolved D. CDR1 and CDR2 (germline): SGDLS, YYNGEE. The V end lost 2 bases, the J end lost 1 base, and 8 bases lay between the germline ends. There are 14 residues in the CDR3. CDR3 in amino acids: CASSVISGTDTQYF. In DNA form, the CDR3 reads TGTGCCAGCAGCGTTATAAGCGGCACAGATACGCAGTATTTT. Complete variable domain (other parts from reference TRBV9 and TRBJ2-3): DSGVTQTPKHLITATGQRVTLRCSPRSGDLSVYWYQQSLDQGLQFLIQYYNGEERAKGNILERFSAQQFPDLHSELNLSSLELGDSALYFCASSVISGTDTQYFGPGTRLTVL.

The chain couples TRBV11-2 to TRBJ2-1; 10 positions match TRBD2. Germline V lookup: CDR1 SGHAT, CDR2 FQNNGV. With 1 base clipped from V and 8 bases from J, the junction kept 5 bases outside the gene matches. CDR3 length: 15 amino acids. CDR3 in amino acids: CASSLGSSGSHEQFF. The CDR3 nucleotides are TGTGCCAGCAGCTTAGGGTCTAGCGGGAGCCATGAGCAGTTCTTC.

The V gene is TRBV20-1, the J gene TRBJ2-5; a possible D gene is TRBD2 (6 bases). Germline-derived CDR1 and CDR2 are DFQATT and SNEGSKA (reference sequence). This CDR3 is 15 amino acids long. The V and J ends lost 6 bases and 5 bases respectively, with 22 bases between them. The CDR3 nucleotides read TGCAGTGCCGAGCCCGAGCGGGTGCAGAGGGAGACCCAGTACTTC. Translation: CSAEPERVQRETQYF.

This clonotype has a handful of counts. CDR3 loop: CSAPLAGQETQYF. The CDR3 coding sequence is TGCAGTGCTCCCTTGGCGGGGCAAGAGACCCAGTACTTC. This rearrangement joins TRBV20-1 to TRBJ2-5; tentative D call: TRBD2 (6 bases). V shed 5 bases and J shed 2 bases, with 12 bases lying between them. Germline values: CDR1 DFQATT, CDR2 SNEGSKA (reference sequence). The length of the CDR3 is 13 residues.

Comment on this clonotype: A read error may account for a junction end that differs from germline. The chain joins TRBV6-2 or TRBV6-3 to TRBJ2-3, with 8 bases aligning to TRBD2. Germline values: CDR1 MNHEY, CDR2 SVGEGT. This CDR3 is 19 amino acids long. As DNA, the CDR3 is TGTGCCAGCAGTGACTCCGGCGTCGGGGGGGCCAGGGACACAGATACGCAGTATTTT. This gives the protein CASSDSGVGGARDTDTQYF.

CDR3 sequence: CSVETGTGGETQYF. The CDR3 DNA sequence: TGCAGCGTTGAGACCGGGACAGGGGGGGAGACCCAGTACTTC. This chain uses TRBV29-1 with TRBJ2-7; TRBD1 aligns across 11 bases. Matching the DNA end better, TRBJ2-5 makes the J call doubtful. The CDR3 length is 14 residues. Germline V gives CDR1 SQVTM, CDR2 ANQGSEA.

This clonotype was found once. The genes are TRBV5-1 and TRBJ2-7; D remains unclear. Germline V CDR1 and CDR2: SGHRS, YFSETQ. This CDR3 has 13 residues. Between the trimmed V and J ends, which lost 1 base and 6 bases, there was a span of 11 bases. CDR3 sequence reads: CASSLPAPGEQYF. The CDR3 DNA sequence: TGCGCCAGCAGCTTGCCAGCCCCCGGCGAGCAGTACTTC.

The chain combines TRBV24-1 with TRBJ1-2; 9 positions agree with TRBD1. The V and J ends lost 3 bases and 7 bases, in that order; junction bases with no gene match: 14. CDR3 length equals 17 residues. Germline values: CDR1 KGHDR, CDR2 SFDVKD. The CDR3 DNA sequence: TGTGCCACCAGTGATCAAGACGGGACAGGGTTGGGGGGTGGCTACACCTTC. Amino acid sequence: CATSDQDGTGLGGGYTF.